A selection of T cell receptor beta chains follows, all from one sample in a study of blood T cell repertoires in COVID-19. Libraries were prepared by immunoSEQ multiplex PCR; TCRdb keeps only in-frame clonotypes and omits some of them. The data contain under 200,000 clones, over 80% of them seen just once; the ten biggest clones take up roughly 3.1%. Sample: PBMCs or T cells enriched from blood (not recorded which). Receptor source: a woman aged 30 to 39 who had been exposed to COVID-19. Both conserved end residues are part of each CDR3. Fields, in order: D gene, V gene, clone size, J gene, CDR3 protein, CDR3 DNA. A D gene is named only where the DNA matches it firmly. Clone size, where shown, is once, few, many, or a class for clones that have expanded.

d_gene: .; v_gene: TRBV19; abundance: .; j_gene: TRBJ2-7; CDR3aa: CAISRSSYEQYF; CDR3nt: TGTGCCATCTCTAGAAGTTCCTACGAGCAGTACTTC
d_gene: .; v_gene: TRBV20-1; abundance: .; j_gene: TRBJ1-2; CDR3aa: CSGGVGYGYTF; CDR3nt: TGCAGTGGCGGGGTGGGCTATGGCTACACCTTC
d_gene: TRBD1; v_gene: TRBV5-1; abundance: .; j_gene: TRBJ2-6; CDR3aa: CASSLSGGQGSSGANVLTF; CDR3nt: TGCGCCAGCAGTTTGTCGGGGGGACAGGGGAGCTCTGGGGCCAACGTCCTGACTTTC
d_gene: .; v_gene: TRBV24-1; abundance: .; j_gene: TRBJ1-5; CDR3aa: CATSASSNQPQHF; CDR3nt: TGTGCCACCAGTGCGAGCTCTAATCAGCCCCAGCATTTT
d_gene: .; v_gene: TRBV5-1; abundance: .; j_gene: TRBJ2-5; CDR3aa: CASRTQGLEETQYF; CDR3nt: TGCGCCAGCAGGACACAGGGATTGGAGGAGACCCAGTACTTC
d_gene: TRBD1; v_gene: TRBV4-3; abundance: .; j_gene: TRBJ1-6; CDR3aa: CASSLADRGPGNSPLHF; CDR3nt: TGCGCCAGCAGCCTTGCGGACAGGGGGCCTGGTAATTCACCCCTCCACTTT
d_gene: .; v_gene: TRBV13; abundance: .; j_gene: TRBJ1-2; CDR3aa: CASSLRGGVTVYTF; CDR3nt: TGTGCCAGCAGCTTAAGGGGGGGTGTGACCGTCTACACCTTC
d_gene: TRBD1; v_gene: TRBV15; abundance: .; j_gene: TRBJ1-6; CDR3aa: CATSSRDRRSPLHF; CDR3nt: TGTGCCACCAGCAGCCGGGACAGGAGATCACCCCTCCACTTT
d_gene: .; v_gene: TRBV7-9; abundance: .; j_gene: TRBJ1-1; CDR3aa: CASALGGNTEAFF; CDR3nt: TGTGCCAGCGCACTGGGGGGGAACACTGAAGCTTTCTTT
d_gene: TRBD1; v_gene: TRBV2; abundance: .; j_gene: TRBJ1-2; CDR3aa: CASSVTGANYGYTF; CDR3nt: TGTGCCAGCAGTGTCACAGGGGCGAACTATGGCTACACCTTC
d_gene: TRBD2; v_gene: TRBV5-1; abundance: .; j_gene: TRBJ2-2; CDR3aa: CASSLGVAGATNTGELFF; CDR3nt: TGCGCCAGCAGCTTGGGGGTAGCGGGGGCCACGAACACCGGGGAGCTGTTTTTT
d_gene: .; v_gene: TRBV12-3/TRBV12-4; abundance: .; j_gene: TRBJ2-1; CDR3aa: CASSFAGWNEQFF; CDR3nt: TGTGCCAGCAGTTTCGCAGGGTGGAATGAGCAGTTCTTC
d_gene: TRBD1; v_gene: TRBV5-1; abundance: .; j_gene: TRBJ2-7; CDR3aa: CASSERQGAAYEQYF; CDR3nt: TGCGCCAGCAGCGAGAGGCAGGGGGCGGCCTACGAGCAGTACTTC
d_gene: TRBD1; v_gene: TRBV29-1; abundance: .; j_gene: TRBJ2-5; CDR3aa: CSGLQGARETQYF; CDR3nt: TGCAGCGGCCTACAGGGGGCCAGGGAGACCCAGTACTTC
d_gene: .; v_gene: TRBV7-9; abundance: .; j_gene: TRBJ2-7; CDR3aa: CASSHGYEQYF; CDR3nt: TGTGCCAGCAGCCACGGCTACGAGCAGTACTTC
d_gene: TRBD1; v_gene: TRBV4-1; abundance: .; j_gene: TRBJ1-3; CDR3aa: CASTAIQGPGNTIYF; CDR3nt: TGCGCCAGCACCGCGATACAGGGGCCGGGAAACACCATATATTTT
d_gene: .; v_gene: TRBV7-9; abundance: .; j_gene: TRBJ2-7; CDR3aa: CASSLGDRRYEQYF; CDR3nt: TGTGCCAGCAGCTTAGGAGACAGGAGGTACGAGCAGTACTTC
d_gene: .; v_gene: TRBV13; abundance: few; j_gene: TRBJ1-1; CDR3aa: CASSSALGYTEAFF; CDR3nt: TGTGCCAGCAGCTCTGCTCTGGGCTACACTGAAGCTTTCTTT
d_gene: TRBD1; v_gene: TRBV25-1; abundance: .; j_gene: TRBJ1-3; CDR3aa: CASKGGAGNTIYF; CDR3nt: TGTGCCAGCAAAGGGGGCGCGGGAAACACCATATATTTT
d_gene: .; v_gene: TRBV5-4; abundance: .; j_gene: TRBJ2-7; CDR3aa: CASSLQGLEEQYF; CDR3nt: TGTGCCAGCAGCTTGCAGGGTTTAGAGGAGCAGTACTTC
d_gene: .; v_gene: TRBV7-2; abundance: .; j_gene: TRBJ2-7; CDR3aa: CASSLPEAYEQYF; CDR3nt: TGTGCCAGCAGCCTCCCGGAGGCCTACGAGCAGTACTTC
d_gene: TRBD1; v_gene: TRBV29-1; abundance: .; j_gene: TRBJ2-1; CDR3aa: CSGGGQGYYNEQFF; CDR3nt: TGCAGCGGGGGAGGACAGGGGTATTACAATGAGCAGTTCTTC